The rows below give T cell receptor beta chains drawn from one sample of a study of shared clonotypes between healthy human individuals. TCRdb's table, derived via immunoSEQ multiplex PCR, lists solely in-frame clones and lacks some. The top ten hold about 12% of the sample, which has a few hundred thousand clones, roughly four fifths seen once. Sample: PBMCs. The receptors here all came from a woman aged 40 to 49 in good health. Some clones in this sample may be carry-over from other donors' samples. The CDR3 runs from the conserved cysteine through the conserved F or W. Fields, in order: V gene, clone size, J gene, CDR3 length, D gene, CDR3 protein, CDR3 DNA. D genes are given only for firm matches. Clone sizes are given selectively: once, few, many, or a class where the clone is expanded.

V: TRBV7-9; size: .; J: TRBJ2-7; length: 15; D: .; CDR3: CASSPAGLEAYEQYF; DNA: TGTGCCAGCAGCCCGGCTGGTCTGGAAGCCTACGAGCAGTACTTC
V: TRBV28; size: .; J: TRBJ1-5; length: 14; D: .; CDR3: CASSPGGGNQPQHF; DNA: TGTGCCAGCAGCCCTGGAGGAGGCAATCAGCCCCAGCATTTT
V: TRBV5-4; size: .; J: TRBJ1-5; length: 17; D: .; CDR3: CASSLLLVRRAGQPQHF; DNA: TGTGCCAGCAGCTTATTGTTGGTTAGGAGGGCTGGTCAGCCCCAGCATTTT
V: TRBV14; size: .; J: TRBJ1-4; length: 15; D: .; CDR3: CASSRGDTVREKLFF; DNA: TGTGCCAGCAGCAGGGGGGATACAGTTCGTGAAAAACTGTTTTTT
V: TRBV5-3; size: .; J: TRBJ2-1; length: 15; D: TRBD1; CDR3: CARSLEGDSSGEQFF; DNA: TGTGCCAGAAGCTTGGAGGGGGACAGTAGTGGCGAGCAGTTCTTC
V: TRBV6-5; size: .; J: TRBJ2-1; length: 15; D: .; CDR3: CASSPLRGTENEQFF; DNA: TGTGCCAGCAGCCCACTGAGGGGGACGGAGAATGAGCAGTTCTTC
V: TRBV30; size: .; J: TRBJ1-5; length: 17; D: TRBD1; CDR3: CAWSGQDRGLRGQPQHF; DNA: TGTGCCTGGAGTGGTCAAGACAGGGGGCTTCGGGGTCAGCCCCAGCATTTT
V: TRBV4-1; size: .; J: TRBJ2-1; length: 16; D: TRBD2; CDR3: CASSQEISSGHKEQFF; DNA: TGCGCCAGCAGCCAAGAGATCTCTAGCGGTCACAAGGAGCAGTTCTTC
V: TRBV14; size: many; J: TRBJ2-7; length: 13; D: TRBD1; CDR3: CASSQELGDSQYF; DNA: TGTGCCAGCAGCCAAGAATTAGGGGACAGCCAGTACTTC
V: TRBV4-2; size: .; J: TRBJ2-3; length: 17; D: TRBD2; CDR3: CASSQDLSGRAGDTQYF; DNA: TGTGCCAGCAGCCAAGATCTGTCGGGGAGGGCCGGTGATACGCAGTATTTT
V: TRBV28; size: .; J: TRBJ2-2; length: 13; D: .; CDR3: CASSIRMSGELFF; DNA: TGTGCCAGCAGCATAAGGATGTCCGGGGAGCTGTTTTTT
V: TRBV5-1; size: .; J: TRBJ2-3; length: 15; D: TRBD2; CDR3: CASSPLGEGPDTQYF; DNA: TGCGCCAGCAGCCCCCTGGGGGAGGGCCCAGATACGCAGTATTTT
V: TRBV6-5; size: .; J: TRBJ2-7; length: 15; D: TRBD1; CDR3: CASSTPGTGFHEQYF; DNA: TGTGCCAGCAGTACCCCCGGGACAGGCTTCCACGAGCAGTACTTC
V: TRBV10-3; size: .; J: TRBJ2-3; length: 12; D: .; CDR3: CAIRASTDTQYF; DNA: TGTGCCATCAGGGCTAGCACAGATACGCAGTATTTT
V: TRBV28; size: .; J: TRBJ2-3; length: 14; D: .; CDR3: CASSSPLHTDTQYF; DNA: TGTGCCAGCAGCTCCCCTCTACACACAGATACGCAGTATTTT
V: TRBV4-1; size: .; J: TRBJ1-3; length: 15; D: .; CDR3: CASSNKGLGGNTIYF; DNA: TGCGCCAGCAGCAACAAGGGACTTGGAGGAAACACCATATATTTT
V: TRBV28; size: few; J: TRBJ2-3; length: 12; D: .; CDR3: CASSGDTVTQYF; DNA: TGTGCCAGCAGTGGAGACACCGTTACGCAGTATTTT
V: TRBV30; size: few; J: TRBJ1-4; length: 14; D: .; CDR3: CACYFRLPREKLFF; DNA: TGTGCCTGCTATTTTCGACTCCCGAGGGAAAAACTGTTTTTT
V: TRBV18; size: .; J: TRBJ2-2; length: 17; D: TRBD2; CDR3: CASSTPTSGSITGELFF; DNA: TGTGCCAGCTCAACGCCCACTAGCGGGAGTATCACCGGGGAGCTGTTTTTT
V: TRBV5-1; size: .; J: TRBJ2-3; length: 17; D: TRBD2; CDR3: CASSSDRGLAGADTQYF; DNA: TGCGCCAGCAGTTCCGACCGGGGACTAGCGGGAGCAGATACGCAGTATTTT
V: TRBV27; size: .; J: TRBJ2-5; length: 16; D: .; CDR3: CASSSPLGRGRKTQYF; DNA: TGTGCCAGCAGTTCTCCCCTGGGGAGGGGGCGAAAGACCCAGTACTTC
V: TRBV11-2; size: .; J: TRBJ2-5; length: 14; D: TRBD1; CDR3: CASSPPGGKETQYF; DNA: TGTGCCAGCAGCCCTCCAGGGGGCAAAGAGACCCAGTACTTC
V: TRBV5-1; size: .; J: TRBJ1-3; length: 15; D: TRBD1; CDR3: CASSPGQVDGNTIYF; DNA: TGCGCCAGCAGCCCGGGACAGGTCGATGGAAACACCATATATTTT
V: TRBV9; size: .; J: TRBJ1-1; length: 14; D: .; CDR3: CASSVQGQDTEAFF; DNA: TGTGCCAGCAGCGTTCAGGGGCAGGACACTGAAGCTTTCTTT
V: TRBV2; size: .; J: TRBJ2-2; length: 14; D: TRBD1; CDR3: CATSRTGDHGELFF; DNA: TGTGCCACATCAAGGACAGGGGACCACGGGGAGCTGTTTTTT
V: TRBV18; size: .; J: TRBJ2-7; length: 17; D: TRBD2; CDR3: CASSLLGGTSMPYEQYF; DNA: TGTGCCAGCTCTCTACTTGGGGGGACTAGCATGCCCTACGAGCAGTACTTC
V: TRBV19; size: .; J: TRBJ2-2; length: 15; D: TRBD1; CDR3: CASRTTGANTGELFF; DNA: TGTGCCAGTAGGACGACAGGGGCGAACACCGGGGAGCTGTTTTTT
V: TRBV6-5; size: few; J: TRBJ2-2; length: 12; D: .; CDR3: CASKARAGELFF; DNA: TGTGCCAGCAAAGCTAGGGCCGGGGAGCTGTTTTTT
V: TRBV5-6; size: .; J: TRBJ1-2; length: 15; D: .; CDR3: CASTPRPGTLYGYTF; DNA: TGTGCCAGCACCCCAAGGCCTGGTACCCTCTATGGCTACACCTTC
V: TRBV7-3; size: .; J: TRBJ2-7; length: 13; D: .; CDR3: CASSLTGGAEQYF; DNA: TGTGCCAGCAGCTTAACTGGGGGCGCCGAGCAGTACTTC
V: TRBV28; size: few; J: TRBJ2-3; length: 16; D: .; CDR3: CASSLGGAAMGDTQYF; DNA: TGTGCCAGCAGTTTGGGCGGAGCGGCCATGGGAGATACGCAGTATTTT
V: TRBV7-2; size: .; J: TRBJ1-5; length: 14; D: TRBD1; CDR3: CASSFRQGAQPQHF; DNA: TGTGCCAGCAGTTTCAGACAGGGAGCCCAGCCCCAGCATTTT
V: TRBV28; size: .; J: TRBJ2-7; length: 16; D: TRBD2; CDR3: CASSTGTSGFSYEQYF; DNA: TGTGCCAGCAGTACCGGGACTAGCGGGTTCTCCTACGAGCAGTACTTC
V: TRBV7-9; size: .; J: TRBJ2-1; length: 13; D: .; CDR3: CASSLWEVGEQFF; DNA: TGTGCCAGCAGCTTATGGGAGGTGGGAGAGCAGTTCTTC
V: TRBV29-1; size: .; J: TRBJ2-5; length: 13; D: TRBD2; CDR3: CSVEAGAGETQYF; DNA: TGCAGCGTTGAGGCGGGAGCCGGAGAGACCCAGTACTTC
V: TRBV7-9; size: .; J: TRBJ2-7; length: 11; D: .; CDR3: CASSSPTEQYF; DNA: TGTGCCAGCAGCTCCCCTACGGAGCAGTACTTC
V: TRBV5-4; size: .; J: TRBJ2-3; length: 15; D: .; CDR3: CASSLDVVRADTQYF; DNA: TGTGCCAGCAGCTTGGACGTGGTAAGGGCAGATACGCAGTATTTT
V: TRBV19; size: .; J: TRBJ2-2; length: 13; D: .; CDR3: CASTVGAVGELFF; DNA: TGTGCCAGTACTGTAGGAGCCGTAGGGGAGCTGTTTTTT
V: TRBV4-2; size: few; J: TRBJ2-3; length: 15; D: .; CDR3: CASSQDGRTDYTQYF; DNA: TGTGCCAGCAGCCAAGATGGGCGGACGGATTATACGCAGTATTTT
V: TRBV4-2; size: .; J: TRBJ2-7; length: 13; D: .; CDR3: CASSQAGRYEQYF; DNA: TGTGCCAGCAGCCAAGCGGGGCGCTACGAGCAGTACTTC
V: TRBV7-9; size: .; J: TRBJ2-2; length: 15; D: .; CDR3: CASSFRGSGTGELFF; DNA: TGTGCCAGCAGCTTCCGGGGGTCGGGCACCGGGGAGCTGTTTTTT
V: TRBV7-2; size: .; J: TRBJ1-3; length: 15; D: .; CDR3: CASSLNSPSGNTIYF; DNA: TGTGCCAGCAGCTTGAACAGCCCCTCTGGAAACACCATATATTTT
V: TRBV30; size: once; J: TRBJ2-1; length: 13; D: TRBD2; CDR3: CAWSVGLDNEQFF; DNA: TGTGCCTGGAGTGTGGGACTAGACAATGAGCAGTTCTTC
V: TRBV5-1; size: .; J: TRBJ2-3; length: 12; D: .; CDR3: CASSLTTDTQYF; DNA: TGCGCCAGCAGCTTAACCACAGATACGCAGTATTTT
V: TRBV18; size: .; J: TRBJ2-2; length: 17; D: .; CDR3: CASSPFDMLGDTGELFF; DNA: TGTGCCAGCTCACCTTTCGACATGCTCGGGGACACCGGGGAGCTGTTTTTT
V: TRBV25-1; size: .; J: TRBJ2-1; length: 17; D: .; CDR3: CASSESRAPRLDNEQFF; DNA: TGTGCCAGCAGTGAATCCCGGGCCCCCAGATTGGATAATGAGCAGTTCTTC
V: TRBV11-2; size: .; J: TRBJ2-3; length: 16; D: .; CDR3: CASSLLSGGPTDTQYF; DNA: TGTGCCAGCAGCTTACTTTCCGGGGGACCCACAGATACGCAGTATTTT
V: TRBV10-3; size: .; J: TRBJ1-1; length: 16; D: .; CDR3: CAISPRAGSLDTEAFF; DNA: TGTGCCATCAGTCCCCGGGCGGGGAGTTTGGACACTGAAGCTTTCTTT
V: TRBV18; size: .; J: TRBJ1-2; length: 18; D: .; CDR3: CASSPFNRDPWGNYGYTF; DNA: TGTGCCAGCTCACCATTCAACCGGGACCCCTGGGGTAACTATGGCTACACCTTC
V: TRBV2; size: .; J: TRBJ2-1; length: 15; D: TRBD2; CDR3: CASSQLAGGRYEQFF; DNA: TGTGCCAGCAGCCAACTAGCGGGAGGTCGGTATGAGCAGTTCTTC
V: TRBV2; size: .; J: TRBJ2-7; length: 11; D: .; CDR3: CASSILRGQYF; DNA: TGTGCCAGCAGCATCCTGAGAGGGCAGTACTTC
V: TRBV10-2; size: .; J: TRBJ2-1; length: 13; D: .; CDR3: CAPGPTADGRQFF; DNA: TGCGCCCCCGGTCCGACCGCCGATGGTCGGCAGTTCTTC
V: TRBV7-2; size: many; J: TRBJ2-1; length: 15; D: TRBD2; CDR3: CASSLQAGGYNEQFF; DNA: TGTGCCAGCAGCCTTCAGGCGGGAGGCTACAATGAGCAGTTCTTC
V: TRBV18; size: .; J: TRBJ2-1; length: 14; D: .; CDR3: CASSAGRAYNEQFF; DNA: TGTGCCAGCTCAGCCGGGAGAGCCTACAATGAGCAGTTCTTC
V: TRBV6-4; size: .; J: TRBJ2-1; length: 15; D: .; CDR3: CASSDSAGPHNEQFF; DNA: TGTGCCAGCAGTGACTCTGCGGGGCCCCACAATGAGCAGTTCTTC